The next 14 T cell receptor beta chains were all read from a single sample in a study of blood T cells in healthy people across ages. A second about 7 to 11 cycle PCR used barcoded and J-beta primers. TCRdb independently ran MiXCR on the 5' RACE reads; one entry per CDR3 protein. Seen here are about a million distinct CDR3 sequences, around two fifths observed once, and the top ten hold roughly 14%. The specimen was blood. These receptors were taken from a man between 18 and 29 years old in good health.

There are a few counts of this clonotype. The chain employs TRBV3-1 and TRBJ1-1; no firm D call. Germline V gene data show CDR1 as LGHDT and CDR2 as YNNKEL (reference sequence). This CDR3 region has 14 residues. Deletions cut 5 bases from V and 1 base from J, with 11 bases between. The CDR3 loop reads CASSEQTENTEAFF. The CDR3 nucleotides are TGTGCCAGCAGCGAACAGACTGAGAACACTGAAGCTTTCTTT.

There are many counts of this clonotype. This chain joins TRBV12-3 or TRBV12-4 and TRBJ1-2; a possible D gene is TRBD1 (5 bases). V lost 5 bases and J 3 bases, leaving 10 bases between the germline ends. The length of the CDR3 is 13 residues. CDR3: CASSPGTYYGYTF. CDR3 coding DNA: TGTGCCAGCAGTCCGGGGACTTACTATGGCTACACCTTC.

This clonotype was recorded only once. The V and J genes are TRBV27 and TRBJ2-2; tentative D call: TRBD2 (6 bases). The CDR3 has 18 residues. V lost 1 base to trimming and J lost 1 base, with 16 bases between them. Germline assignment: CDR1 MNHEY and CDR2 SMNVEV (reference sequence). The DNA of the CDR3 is TGTGCCAGCAGTTTATGGGGTACCGTCGGGAGGAACACCGGGGAGCTGTTTTTT. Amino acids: CASSLWGTVGRNTGELFF.

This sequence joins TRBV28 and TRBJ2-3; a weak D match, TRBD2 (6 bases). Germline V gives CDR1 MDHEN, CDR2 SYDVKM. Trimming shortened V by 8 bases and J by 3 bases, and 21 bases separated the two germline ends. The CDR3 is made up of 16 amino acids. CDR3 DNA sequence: TGTGCCAGCCCCCCTATCGGGGAAGGAGGGACAGATACGCAGTATTTT. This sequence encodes CASPPIGEGGTDTQYF.

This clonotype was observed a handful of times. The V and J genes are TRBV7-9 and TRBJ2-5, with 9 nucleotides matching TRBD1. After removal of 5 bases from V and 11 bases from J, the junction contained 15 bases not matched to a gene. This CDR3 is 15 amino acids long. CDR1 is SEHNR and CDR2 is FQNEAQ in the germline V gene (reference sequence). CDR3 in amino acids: CASSPGQGFYNEQYF. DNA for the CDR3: TGTGCCAGCAGCCCCGGACAGGGGTTCTACAATGAGCAGTACTTC.

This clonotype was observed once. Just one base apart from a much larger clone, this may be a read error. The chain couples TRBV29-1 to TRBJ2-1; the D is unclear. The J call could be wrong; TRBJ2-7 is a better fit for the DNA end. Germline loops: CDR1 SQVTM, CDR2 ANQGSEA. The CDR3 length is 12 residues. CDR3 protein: CSVVARYNEQYF. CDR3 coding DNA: TGCAGCGTTGTAGCCCGCTACAATGAGCAGTACTTC.

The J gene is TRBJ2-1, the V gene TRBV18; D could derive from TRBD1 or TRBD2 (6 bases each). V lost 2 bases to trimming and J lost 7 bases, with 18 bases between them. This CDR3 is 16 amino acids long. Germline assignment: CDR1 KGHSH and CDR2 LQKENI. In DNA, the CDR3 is TGTGCCAGCTCACCAAAGGAGGGGGGCCGTGGGAATGAGCAGTTCTTC. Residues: CASSPKEGGRGNEQFF.

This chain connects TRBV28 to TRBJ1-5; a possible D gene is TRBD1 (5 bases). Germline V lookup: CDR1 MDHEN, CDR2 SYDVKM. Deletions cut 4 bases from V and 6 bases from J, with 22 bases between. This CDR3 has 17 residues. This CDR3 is CASSSGRFSSWGQPQHF. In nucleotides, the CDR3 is TGTGCCAGCAGTTCAGGGCGCTTCTCAAGCTGGGGTCAGCCCCAGCATTTT.

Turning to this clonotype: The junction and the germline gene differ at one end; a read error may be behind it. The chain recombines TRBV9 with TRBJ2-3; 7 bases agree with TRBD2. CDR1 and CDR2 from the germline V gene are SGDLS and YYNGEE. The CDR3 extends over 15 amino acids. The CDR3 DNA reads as TGTGCCAGCAGCGTAGCTAGCCTAGCGGCAGATACGCGGTATTTT. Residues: CASSVASLAADTRYF. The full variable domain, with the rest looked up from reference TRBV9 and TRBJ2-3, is DSGVTQTPKHLITATGQRVTLRCSPRSGDLSVYWYQQSLDQGLQFLIQYYNGEERAKGNILERFSAQQFPDLHSELNLSSLELGDSALYFCASSVASLAADTRYFGPGTRLTVL.

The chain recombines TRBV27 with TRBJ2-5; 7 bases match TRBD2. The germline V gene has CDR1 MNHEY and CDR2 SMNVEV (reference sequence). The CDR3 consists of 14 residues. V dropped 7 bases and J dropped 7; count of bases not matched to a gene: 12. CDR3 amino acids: CASMSRGEGGTQYF. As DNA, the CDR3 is TGTGCCAGCATGAGTCGGGGGGAGGGCGGGACCCAGTACTTC.

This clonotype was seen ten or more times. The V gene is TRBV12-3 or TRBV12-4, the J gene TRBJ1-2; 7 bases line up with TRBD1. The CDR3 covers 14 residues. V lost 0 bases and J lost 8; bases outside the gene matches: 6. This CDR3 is CASSLAVDRTGYTF. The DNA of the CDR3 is TGTGCCAGCAGTTTAGCTGTGGACAGGACGGGCTACACCTTC.

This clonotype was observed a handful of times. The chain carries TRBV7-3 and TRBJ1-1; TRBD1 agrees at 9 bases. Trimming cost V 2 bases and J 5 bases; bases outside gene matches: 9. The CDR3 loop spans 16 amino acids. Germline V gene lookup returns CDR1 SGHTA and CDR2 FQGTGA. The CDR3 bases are TGTGCCAGCAGCTTATATCCACGGACAGGGGTGACTGAAGCTTTCTTT. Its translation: CASSLYPRTGVTEAFF.

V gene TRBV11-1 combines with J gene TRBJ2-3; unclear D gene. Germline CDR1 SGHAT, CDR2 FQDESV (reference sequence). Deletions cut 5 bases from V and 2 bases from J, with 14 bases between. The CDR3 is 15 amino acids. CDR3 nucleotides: TGTGCCAGCAGCACGAAACGCAACCCCACAGATACGCAGTATTTT. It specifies CASSTKRNPTDTQYF.

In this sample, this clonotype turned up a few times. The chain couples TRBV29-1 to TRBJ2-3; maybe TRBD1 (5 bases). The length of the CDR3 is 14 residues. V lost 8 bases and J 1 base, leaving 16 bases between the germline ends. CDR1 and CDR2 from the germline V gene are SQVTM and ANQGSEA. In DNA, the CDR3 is TGCAGCCACTCTGGCAGGGATGGCACAGATACGCAGTATTTT. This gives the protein CSHSGRDGTDTQYF.